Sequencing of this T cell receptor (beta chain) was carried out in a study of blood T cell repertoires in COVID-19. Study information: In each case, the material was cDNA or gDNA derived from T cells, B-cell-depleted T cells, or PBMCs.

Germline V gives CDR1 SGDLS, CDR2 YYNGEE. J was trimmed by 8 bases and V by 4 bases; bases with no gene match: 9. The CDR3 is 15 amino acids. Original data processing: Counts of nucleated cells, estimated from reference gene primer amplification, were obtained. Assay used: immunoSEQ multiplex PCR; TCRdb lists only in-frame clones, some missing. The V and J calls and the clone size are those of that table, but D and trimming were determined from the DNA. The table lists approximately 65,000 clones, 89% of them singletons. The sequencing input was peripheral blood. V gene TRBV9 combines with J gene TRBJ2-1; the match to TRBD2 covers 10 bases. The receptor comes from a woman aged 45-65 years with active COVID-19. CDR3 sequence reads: CASSPSSGSRHEQFF. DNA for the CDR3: TGTGCCAGCAGCCCCTCTAGCGGGAGTCGCCATGAGCAGTTCTTC.